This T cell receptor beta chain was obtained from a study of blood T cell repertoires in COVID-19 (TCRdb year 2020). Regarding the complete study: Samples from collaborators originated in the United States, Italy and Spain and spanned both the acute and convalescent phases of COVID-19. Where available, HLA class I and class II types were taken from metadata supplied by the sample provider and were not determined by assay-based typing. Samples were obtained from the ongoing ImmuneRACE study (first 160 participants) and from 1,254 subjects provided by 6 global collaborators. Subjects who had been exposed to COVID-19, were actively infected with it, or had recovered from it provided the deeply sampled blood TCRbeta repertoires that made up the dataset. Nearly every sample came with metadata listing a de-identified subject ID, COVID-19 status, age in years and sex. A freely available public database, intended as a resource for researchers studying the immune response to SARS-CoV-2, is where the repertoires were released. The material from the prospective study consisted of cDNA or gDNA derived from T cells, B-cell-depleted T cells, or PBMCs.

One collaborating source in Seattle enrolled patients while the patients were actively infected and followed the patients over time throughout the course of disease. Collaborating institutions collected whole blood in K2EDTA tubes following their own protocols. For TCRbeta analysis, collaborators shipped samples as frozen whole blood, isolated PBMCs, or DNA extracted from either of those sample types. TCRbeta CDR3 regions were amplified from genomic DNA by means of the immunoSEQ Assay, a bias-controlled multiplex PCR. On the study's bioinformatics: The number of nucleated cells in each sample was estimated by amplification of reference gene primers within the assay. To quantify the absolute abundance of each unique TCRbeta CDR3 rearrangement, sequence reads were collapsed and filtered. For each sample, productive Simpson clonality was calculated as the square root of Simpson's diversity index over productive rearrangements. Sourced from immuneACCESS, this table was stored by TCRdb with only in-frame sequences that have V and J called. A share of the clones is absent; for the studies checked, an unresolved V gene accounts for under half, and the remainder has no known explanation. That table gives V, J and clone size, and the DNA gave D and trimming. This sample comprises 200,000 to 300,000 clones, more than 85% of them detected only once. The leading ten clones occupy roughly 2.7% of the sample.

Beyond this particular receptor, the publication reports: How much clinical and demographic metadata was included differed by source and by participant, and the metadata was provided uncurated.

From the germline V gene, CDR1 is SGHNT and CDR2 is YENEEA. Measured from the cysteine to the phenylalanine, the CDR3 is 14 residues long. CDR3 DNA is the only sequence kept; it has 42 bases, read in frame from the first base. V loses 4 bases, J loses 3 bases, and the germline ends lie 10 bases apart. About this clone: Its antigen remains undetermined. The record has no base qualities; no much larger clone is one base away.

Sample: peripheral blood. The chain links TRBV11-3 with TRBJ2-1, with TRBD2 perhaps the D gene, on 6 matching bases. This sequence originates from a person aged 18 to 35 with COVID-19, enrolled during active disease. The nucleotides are TGTGCCAGCAGCTCGCCAGCGGGCTACAATGAGCAGTTCTTC. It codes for CASSSPAGYNEQFF.